The 29 T cell receptor beta chains given below trace back to one sample, sequenced in a study of identical twins. One entry per CDR3 protein results from TCRdb running MiXCR on the 5' RACE reads. The top ten clones hold around 0.98% of a sample with hundreds of thousands of distinct CDR3 sequences, 8.6% of them seen once. These sequences were also reported in another study, on yellow fever vaccine responses in identical twins.

The specimen sequenced was PBMCs. The origin of the receptors is a woman aged 18-30 years in good health.

This clonotype was seen a few times. The V and J genes are TRBV10-3 and TRBJ2-2; D is undetermined. The CDR3 totals 12 residues. Germline V gene lookup returns CDR1 ENHRY and CDR2 SYGVKD. V was clipped by 6 bases and J by 0 bases, with 2 bases between them. In nucleotides, the CDR3 is TGTGCCATCAGACCGAACACCGGGGAGCTGTTTTTT. Protein: CAIRPNTGELFF.

This clonotype was counted between two and nine times. The chain couples TRBV7-8 to TRBJ2-7, with 9 bases lining up with TRBD1. Germline V gene lookup returns CDR1 SGHVS and CDR2 FQNEAQ. The CDR3 runs to 13 residues. V shed 8 bases, J shed 1 base, and the junction held 3 bases outside the gene matches. The CDR3: CASGGTGSYEQYF. The CDR3 DNA reads as TGTGCCAGCGGGGGGACAGGGTCCTACGAGCAGTACTTC.

This clonotype was detected ten times or more. The rearrangement uses TRBV6-1 and TRBJ2-7, with TRBD2 identical over 7 bases. This CDR3 is 14 amino acids long. V dropped 5 bases and J dropped 7; count of bases not matched to a gene: 11. Germline V gene sequence: CDR1 MNHNS, CDR2 SASEGT. The CDR3 region has the DNA TGTGCCAGCAGTCGTATAGCGGGTGGAGGAGAGCAGTACTTC. Protein: CASSRIAGGGEQYF.

This clonotype was picked up a small number of times. The chain uses TRBV20-1 and TRBJ2-1; possibly TRBD2 for D (6 bases). The germline CDR1 and CDR2 sequences are DFQATT and SNEGSKA (reference sequence). V was pared by 7 bases and J by 2 bases, with 12 bases between. This CDR3 spans 13 amino acids. The CDR3 is CSERRGPYNEQFF. The CDR3 coding sequence is TGCAGTGAACGGAGGGGCCCCTACAATGAGCAGTTCTTC.

This clonotype was found many times. The chain employs TRBV4-2 and TRBJ2-5; D is possibly TRBD2 (6 bases). The CDR3 length is 15 residues. Germline V CDR1 and CDR2: LGHNA, YNFKEQ. V lost 2 bases to trimming and J lost 1 base, with 11 bases between them. DNA for the CDR3: TGTGCCAGCAGCCAATACTTTAGCGGCCAAGAGACCCAGTACTTC. This encodes CASSQYFSGQETQYF.

There are a few counts of this clonotype. V and J are TRBV14 and TRBJ1-1; 8 bases are a match to TRBD1. Germline V gives CDR1 SGHDN, CDR2 FVKESK. The CDR3 loop spans 16 amino acids. Losses at the gene ends were 4 bases for V and 5 bases for J; bases not matched to a gene: 12. The CDR3 DNA reads TGTGCCAGCAGCCTCAACACAGGGGGACGGAGAACTGAAGCTTTCTTT. Translating it yields CASSLNTGGRRTEAFF.

CDR3 loop: CASSPQAYSGNTIYF. Written as DNA, the CDR3 is TGTGCCAGCAGTCCCCAGGCGTACTCTGGAAACACCATATATTTT. This rearrangement joins TRBV6-1 to TRBJ1-3, with D unclear. Trimming shortened V by 5 bases and J by 0 bases, and 11 bases separated the two germline ends. The CDR3 totals 15 residues. Germline-derived CDR1 and CDR2 are MNHNS and SASEGT.

At least ten counts were recorded for this clonotype. The chain has TRBV7-2 and TRBJ2-7, with 7 bases fitting TRBD1. CDR1 and CDR2 from the germline V gene are SGHTA and FQGNSA. Trimming cost V 7 bases and J 8 bases; bases outside gene matches: 11. The CDR3 is 13 residues long. The CDR3 loop reads CASNQGPGQQQYF. DNA for the CDR3: TGTGCCAGCAACCAAGGCCCGGGACAGCAGCAGTACTTC. Based on the CDR3 plus reference TRBV7-2 and TRBJ2-7, the full variable domain is GAGVSQSPSNKVTEKGKDVELRCDPISGHTALYWYRQSLGQGLEFLIYFQGNSAPDKSGLPSDRFSAERTGGSVSTLTIQRTQQEDSAVYLCASNQGPGQQQYFGPGTRLTVT.

The chain combines TRBV12-3 or TRBV12-4 with TRBJ2-1; a weak D match, TRBD1 (6 bases). The ends were cut back, 6 bases at V and 5 bases at J, with 17 bases in the middle. The CDR3 consists of 15 residues. CDR3 in amino acids: CASSQWSGTHNEQFF. CDR3 nucleotides: TGTGCCAGCAGCCAGTGGTCAGGGACACACAATGAGCAGTTCTTC.

This rearrangement joins TRBV12-3 or TRBV12-4 to TRBJ2-5; D tentatively reads TRBD1 or TRBD2 (5 bases each). V dropped 2 bases and J dropped 5 bases, with 12 bases sitting between them. This CDR3 region has 14 residues. In nucleotides, the CDR3 is TGTGCCAGCAGTTTACCCGAGGGGTTCGAGACCCAGTACTTC. Translation: CASSLPEGFETQYF.

Regarding this clonotype: Given the absence of the conserved phenylalanine or tryptophan at the CDR3 end, a read error is likely. CDR3 bases: TGCAGTTACTCCGGACGGGGGGGCGGCACAGATACGCAGTATTTA. Protein: CSYSGRGGGTDTQYL. The V call is TRBV20-1, the J call TRBJ2-3; 8 bases align to TRBD2. Trimming at V came to 8 bases and at J to 1 base, leaving 11 bases not matched to a gene. There are 15 residues in the CDR3. CDR1 is DFQATT and CDR2 is SNEGSKA in the germline V gene (reference sequence).

This clonotype was seen a few times. The chain couples TRBV10-3 to TRBJ2-7; 7 bases agree with TRBD2. Trimming cost V 0 bases and J 2 bases; bases outside gene matches: 10. The CDR3 is made up of 17 amino acids. The V gene's germline CDR1 is ENHRY and CDR2 SYGVKD. The CDR3 nucleotides are TGTGCCATCAGTGAGTCTGAGGGAGGGCTTCCCCCCTACGAGCAGTACTTC. This sequence encodes CAISESEGGLPPYEQYF.

This clonotype turned up a few times. This sequence joins TRBV14 and TRBJ2-2; 7 bases align to TRBD2. J was trimmed by 6 bases and V by 4 bases; bases with no gene match: 8. This CDR3 contains 15 residues. Germline V gene sequence: CDR1 SGHDN, CDR2 FVKESK. Written as DNA, the CDR3 is TGTGCCAGCAGCCTTAAAAGGGCGGGAGCCGGGGAGCTGTTTTTT. Translated, it gives CASSLKRAGAGELFF.

The chain joins TRBV9 to TRBJ2-1; either TRBD1 or TRBD2 may supply D (5 bases each). The CDR3 loop spans 15 amino acids. CDR1 and CDR2 from the germline V gene are SGDLS and YYNGEE. V lost 4 bases and J 4 bases, leaving 15 bases between the germline ends. The CDR3 region has the DNA TGTGCCAGCAGCAGCTCGGGGCTAGCATACAATGAGCAGTTCTTC. Protein sequence: CASSSSGLAYNEQFF.

This clonotype has a handful of counts. The J gene is TRBJ1-4, the V gene TRBV20-1, with 8 bases matching TRBD1. This CDR3 is built from 15 residues. The germline V gene encodes CDR1 DFQATT and CDR2 SNEGSKA (reference sequence). The J segment lost 13 bases and the V segment lost 7 bases, leaving 20 bases of the junction unmatched. The CDR3 region has the DNA TGCAGTGTCGGACAGGGCACTCCCCCTCCTTCGGGACTGTTTTTT. This translates into CSVGQGTPPPSGLFF.

This clonotype was observed a handful of times. This chain connects TRBV20-1 to TRBJ1-6; 9 bases agree with TRBD1. CDR1 is DFQATT, CDR2 SNEGSKA, per germline (reference sequence). After removal of 5 bases from V and 4 bases from J, the junction contained 9 bases not matched to a gene. This CDR3 has 16 amino acids. The CDR3: CSAPNGGQGYNSPLHF. The CDR3, as DNA: TGCAGTGCTCCGAACGGGGGACAGGGATATAATTCACCCCTCCACTTT.

This clonotype was counted many times. CDR3 protein: CASLVKFSYNEQFF. The DNA for the CDR3 is TGTGCCAGCCTTGTGAAGTTTAGCTACAATGAGCAGTTCTTC. The genes are TRBV27 and TRBJ2-1; D is unclear. Germline lookup yields CDR1 MNHEY and CDR2 SMNVEV (reference sequence). V was cut by 8 bases and J by 3 bases, with 14 bases left in between. This CDR3 is 14 amino acids long.

In this sample, this clonotype turned up many times. The chain links TRBV12-3 or TRBV12-4 to TRBJ2-1; D is perhaps TRBD2 (5 bases). CDR3 length: 12 residues. Trimming took off 6 bases at V and 10 bases at J, with 13 bases between the two ends. CDR3 in DNA: TGTGCCAGCAGGGAACTAGTGGCGGAGCAGTTCTTC. Protein sequence: CASRELVAEQFF.

The chain combines TRBV28 with TRBJ2-1; D is perhaps TRBD1 (6 bases). V gave up 6 bases and J gave up 3 bases, with 12 bases separating them. This CDR3 is 14 amino acids long. Germline CDR1 MDHEN, CDR2 SYDVKM. The CDR3 protein is CASRNRESYNEQFF. CDR3 coding DNA: TGTGCCAGCAGGAACAGGGAAAGCTACAATGAGCAGTTCTTC.

The rearrangement uses TRBV6-2 or TRBV6-3 and TRBJ2-7, with a possible D match to TRBD1 (6 bases). V was clipped by 4 bases and J by 7 bases, with 14 bases between them. The CDR3 is 13 residues long. The germline V gene encodes CDR1 MNHEY and CDR2 SVGEGT. This CDR3 reads CASSLGPRGEQYF. The CDR3 bases are TGTGCCAGCAGTTTGGGCCCAAGGGGGGAGCAGTACTTC.

In its sample, this clonotype was seen a few times. This chain connects TRBV6-5 to TRBJ2-1, with D unclear. CDR1 is MNHEY and CDR2 is SVGAGI in the germline V gene. V lost 2 bases and J lost 8, with 10 bases in between. The CDR3 sequence is 13 residues long. DNA of the CDR3: TGTGCCAGCAGTTACACAATCTGGGATGAGCAGTTCTTC. Its protein product is CASSYTIWDEQFF.

Ten or more counts support this clonotype. The V call is TRBV15, the J call TRBJ2-1; D gene ambiguous. CDR1 is LNHNV and CDR2 is YYDKDF in the germline V gene (reference sequence). This CDR3 contains 12 residues. Trimming took off 4 bases at V and 4 bases at J, with 5 bases between the two ends. As DNA, the CDR3 is TGTGCCACCAGCACCAGTTACAATGAGCAGTTCTTC. Its protein is CATSTSYNEQFF.

This clonotype was counted between two and nine times. The genes are TRBV9 and TRBJ2-3; D not resolved. This CDR3 is built from 16 residues. V was clipped by 0 bases and J by 0 bases, with 11 bases between them. In germline, CDR1 is SGDLS, CDR2 YYNGEE. This chain's CDR3 is CASSVGGRRSTDTQYF. The CDR3 DNA reads as TGTGCCAGCAGCGTAGGGGGTCGGCGTAGCACAGATACGCAGTATTTT. Looking up the rest from reference TRBV9 and TRBJ2-3 gives the full variable domain: DSGVTQTPKHLITATGQRVTLRCSPRSGDLSVYWYQQSLDQGLQFLIQYYNGEERAKGNILERFSAQQFPDLHSELNLSSLELGDSALYFCASSVGGRRSTDTQYFGPGTRLTVL.

This clonotype was seen at least ten times. V usage is TRBV29-1 and J usage is TRBJ1-2; possible D gene TRBD1, 5 bases. The germline V and J ends were trimmed by 4 bases and 1 base, with 13 bases remaining between them. The CDR3 consists of 14 residues. Germline assignment: CDR1 SQVTM and CDR2 ANQGSEA. CDR3 nucleotide sequence: TGCAGCGTTGGCCAGGGAAGTAATAACTATGGCTACACCTTC. Protein product: CSVGQGSNNYGYTF. The whole variable domain, filled in from reference TRBV29-1 and TRBJ1-2, reads SAVISQKPSRDICQRGTSLTIQCQVDSQVTMMFWYRQQPGQSLTLIATANQGSEATYESGFVIDKFPISRPNLTFSTLTVSNMSPEDSSIYLCSVGQGSNNYGYTFGSGTRLTVV.

This clonotype was observed a few times. V and J are TRBV20-1 and TRBJ2-1; D might be TRBD1 (5 bases). Per germline, CDR1 DFQATT and CDR2 SNEGSKA (reference sequence). The CDR3 sequence is 15 residues long. V was cut by 0 bases and J by 6 bases, with 15 bases left in between. In DNA form, the CDR3 reads TGCAGTGCTAGAGATGTTACAGGTAGAAGCAATGAGCAGTTCTTC. The encoded protein is CSARDVTGRSNEQFF.

In this sample, this clonotype turned up a few times. The chain recombines TRBV7-2 with TRBJ2-1; D may be TRBD1 (6 bases). CDR3 length equals 16 residues. CDR1 SGHTA and CDR2 FQGNSA come from the germline V gene. The ends were cut back, 7 bases at V and 14 bases at J, with 30 bases in the middle. The CDR3 DNA follows: TGTGCCAGCACCACAGGGCCCCCGGACCTCTACCCCCGGAAGTTCTTC. This codes for CASTTGPPDLYPRKFF. Full variable domain (outside the CDR3, taken from reference TRBV7-2 and TRBJ2-1): GAGVSQSPSNKVTEKGKDVELRCDPISGHTALYWYRQSLGQGLEFLIYFQGNSAPDKSGLPSDRFSAERTGGSVSTLTIQRTQQEDSAVYLCASTTGPPDLYPRKFFGPGTRLTVL.

The chain combines TRBV24-1 with TRBJ2-5; 7 bases align to TRBD2. Germline V gene data show CDR1 as KGHDR and CDR2 as SFDVKD. The CDR3 has 15 amino acids. V trimming: 1 base; J trimming: 1 base; junction bases outside the gene matches: 2. The CDR3 DNA follows: TGTGCCACCAGTGATTTTACGGGAGGCCAAGAGACCCAGTACTTC. Protein: CATSDFTGGQETQYF.

This clonotype was picked up a small number of times. The rearrangement joins TRBV11-1 to TRBJ2-6, with D perhaps TRBD2 (5 bases). The length of the CDR3 is 15 residues. Between the trimmed V and J ends, which lost 2 bases and 2 bases, there was a span of 7 bases. CDR1 is SGHAT, CDR2 FQDESV, per germline (reference sequence). CDR3 region: CASSLTRAGANVLTF. CDR3 in DNA: TGTGCCAGCAGCTTAACTAGGGCTGGGGCCAACGTCCTGACTTTC.

The V gene is TRBV5-1, the J gene TRBJ2-5, with 9 bases fitting TRBD1. J lost 5 bases, V lost 5 bases, and 7 bases had no gene match. This CDR3 is built from 14 residues. The germline CDR1 and CDR2 sequences are SGHRS and YFSETQ. CDR3 loop: CASRRDRAGETQYF. CDR3 nucleotide sequence: TGCGCCAGCAGACGGGACAGGGCAGGGGAGACCCAGTACTTC. Using reference TRBV5-1 and TRBJ2-5 for the parts outside the CDR3, the full variable domain is KAGVTQTPRYLIKTRGQQVTLSCSPISGHRSVSWYQQTPGQGLQFLFEYFSETQRNKGNFPGRFSGRQFSNSRSEMNVSTLELGDSALYLCASRRDRAGETQYFGPGTRLLVL.